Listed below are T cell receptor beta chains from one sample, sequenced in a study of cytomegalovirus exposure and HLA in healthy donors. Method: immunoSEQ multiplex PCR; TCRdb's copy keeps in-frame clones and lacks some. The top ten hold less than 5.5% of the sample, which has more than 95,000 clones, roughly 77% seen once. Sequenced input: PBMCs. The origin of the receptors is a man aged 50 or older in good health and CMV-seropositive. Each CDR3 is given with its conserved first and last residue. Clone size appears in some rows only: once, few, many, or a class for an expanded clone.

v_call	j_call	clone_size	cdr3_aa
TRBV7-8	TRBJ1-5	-	CASSLDQGPNQPQHF
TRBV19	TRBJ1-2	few	CASSIGHAAANYGYTF
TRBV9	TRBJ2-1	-	CASSVVGTHNEQFF
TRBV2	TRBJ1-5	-	CASRGVPQGGGQPQHF
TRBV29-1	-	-	CSVRAPMTSDSYEQYF
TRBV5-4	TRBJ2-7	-	CASSLEGSGIYEQYF
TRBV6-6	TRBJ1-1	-	CASSYPAGGGAFF
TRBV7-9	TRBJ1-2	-	CASSSGTAAGTNYGYTF
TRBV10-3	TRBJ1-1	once	CAISEADYTEAFF
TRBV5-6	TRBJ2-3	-	CASSLLAPADTQYF
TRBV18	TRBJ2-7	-	CASSPSRVSYEQYF
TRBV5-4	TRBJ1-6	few	CASSLGGTGNSPLHF
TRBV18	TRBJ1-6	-	CASARDRANSPLHF
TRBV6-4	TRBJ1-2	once	CASRMDNRGGYTF
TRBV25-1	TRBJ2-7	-	CASRTDRGNEQYF
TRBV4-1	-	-	CASKAGRGYEQYF
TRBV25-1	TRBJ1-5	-	CASSDSGTGANQPQHF
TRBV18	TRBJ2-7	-	CASRFNAGPTYEQYF
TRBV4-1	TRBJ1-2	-	CASSLSAGRARDYGYTF
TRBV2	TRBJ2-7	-	CASSGLYRGHYEQYF
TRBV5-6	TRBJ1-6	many	CASSAGLLSAPLHF
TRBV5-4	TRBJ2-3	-	CASSSRGASDTQYF
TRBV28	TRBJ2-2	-	CASSLLTGELFF
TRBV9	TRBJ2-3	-	CASSVGAGGTDTQYF
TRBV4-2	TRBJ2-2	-	CASSQGSGGPGELFF
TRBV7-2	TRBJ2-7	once	CASSYNTGGGGGEQYF
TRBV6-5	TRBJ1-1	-	CASSYGLMNTEAFF
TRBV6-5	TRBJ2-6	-	CASSYSRDGANVLTF
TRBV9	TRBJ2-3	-	CASSPDIITDTQYF
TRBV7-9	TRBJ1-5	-	CASSGRGAGQPQHF
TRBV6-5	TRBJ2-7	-	CASRSNLQKDLF
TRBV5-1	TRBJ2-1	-	CASSLDLRRQFF
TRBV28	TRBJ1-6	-	CASTTGQEFSPLHF
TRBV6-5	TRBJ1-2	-	CATLGQALGYTF
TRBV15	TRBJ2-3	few	CATSRESSGRLGTDTQYF
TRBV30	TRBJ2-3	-	CAWSVQDKVGTDTQYF
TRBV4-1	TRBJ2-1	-	CASSRDGGGNNEQFF
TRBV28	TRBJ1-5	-	CASSSAQGAGNQPQHF
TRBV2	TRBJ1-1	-	CASSPISTEAFF
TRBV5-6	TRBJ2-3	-	CASSPILTDTQYF
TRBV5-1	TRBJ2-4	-	CASSASSSSKNIQYF
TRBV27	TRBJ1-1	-	CASSFRGTEAFF
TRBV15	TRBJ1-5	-	CATSRDVQLNQPQHF
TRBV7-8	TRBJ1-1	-	CASSLGTGSRYTEAFF
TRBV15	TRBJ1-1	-	CATSREGSSTEAFF
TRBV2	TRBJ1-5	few	CASSENREPNQPQHF
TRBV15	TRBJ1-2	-	CATSKEVGARSNYGYTF
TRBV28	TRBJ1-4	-	CASSREQATNEKLFF
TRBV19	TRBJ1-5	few	CASNTGENQPQHF